This entry describes one T cell receptor (beta chain). This record comes from a study of blood T cell repertoires in COVID-19. V lost 0 bases and J lost 2, with 3 bases in between. The CDR3 runs to 12 residues. Germline values: CDR1 SGHDT, CDR2 YYEEEE. In the study's own analysis: Nucleated cell counts were estimated from reference gene primer amplification. Sequencing was performed with immunoSEQ multiplex PCR; in TCRdb, only in-frame clones are kept and a portion is missing. V and J calls plus clone size are reproduced from that table; the DNA served to infer D and trimming. The sample has about 29,000 clones, about four fifths seen once.

The sequenced sample was peripheral blood. This clonotype was obtained from an elderly man with active COVID-19. The chain uses TRBV5-6 and TRBJ2-7; unclear D gene. The CDR3 here is CASSLAAYEQYF. The CDR3 bases are TGTGCCAGCAGCTTGGCAGCCTACGAGCAGTACTTC.